This TCR beta chain was found in a study of blood T cells in healthy people across ages. Combining a sample-barcoded 5' primer with a J-beta primer mix, a second PCR ran for about 6 to 12 cycles. TCRdb fed the 5' RACE reads into MiXCR, producing one record per CDR3 protein. The data show more than 700,000 distinct CDR3 sequences, about 55% seen once. The CDR3 length is 14 residues. Looked up from germline, CDR1 is SNHLY and CDR2 is FYNNEI. V was clipped by 1 base and J by 0 bases, with 6 bases between them. No fewer than 6 million PBMCs went into each sample. This TCR was recovered from a man older than 75 in good health. Material: blood. The chain uses TRBV2 and TRBJ2-5; D unclear. The CDR3 DNA sequence: TGTGCCAGCAGTGAAGGACGGAACCAAGAGACCCAGTACTTC. It yields the protein CASSEGRNQETQYF.